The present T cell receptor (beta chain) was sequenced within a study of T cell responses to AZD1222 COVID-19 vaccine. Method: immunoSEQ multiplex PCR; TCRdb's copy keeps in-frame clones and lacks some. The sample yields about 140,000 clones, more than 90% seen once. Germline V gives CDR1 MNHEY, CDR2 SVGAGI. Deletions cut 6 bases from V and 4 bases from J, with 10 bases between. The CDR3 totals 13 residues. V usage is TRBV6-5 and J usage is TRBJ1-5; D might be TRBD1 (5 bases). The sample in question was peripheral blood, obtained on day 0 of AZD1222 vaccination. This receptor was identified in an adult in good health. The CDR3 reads CASSHGGNQPQHF. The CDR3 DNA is TGTGCCAGCAGCCATGGGGGTAATCAGCCCCAGCATTTT.